This record looks at one T cell receptor beta chain sequence and its context. The CDR3 sequence is 15 residues long. Germline values: CDR1 MGHDK, CDR2 SYGVNS. The V end was cut by 6 bases, the J end by 0 bases, with 14 bases between. The record originates from a study of blood T cell repertoires in COVID-19. On the study more broadly: The analysed material was cDNA or gDNA that came from T cells, B-cell-depleted T cells, or PBMCs.

Data came from immunoSEQ multiplex PCR; TCRdb stores just in-frame clones and leaves some out. The sample carries about 220,000 clones, approximately 82% recorded once. Sequenced: peripheral blood. This TCR was sampled from a woman aged 80 or over with acute or convalescent COVID-19. This chain connects TRBV25-1 to TRBJ1-2, with D tentatively TRBD1 (5 bases). The CDR3 DNA is TGTGCCAGCAGCCCACCCGGGGGAACTAACTATGGCTACACCTTC. This codes for CASSPPGGTNYGYTF.